This note documents a single T cell receptor beta chain sequence. The data originate from a study of cytomegalovirus exposure and HLA in healthy donors. Turning to the study itself: The approximately 110 validation repertoires were reported in a later analysis to have been generated on the same platform as the roughly 720 first-cohort repertoires.

Germline-derived CDR1 and CDR2 are GTSNPN and SVGIG (reference sequence). The CDR3 is made up of 14 amino acids. V lost 4 bases and J 1 base, leaving 8 bases between the germline ends. Using immunoSEQ multiplex PCR, the repertoire was profiled, and TCRdb retains in-frame clones only, with some absent. The sample consists of some 110,000 clones, about 88% of them appearing once. This clonotype was sampled from a man aged 18 to 29 in good health and CMV-seropositive. The V gene is TRBV30, the J gene TRBJ1-6; D is ambiguous. Material for sequencing was PBMCs. The CDR3 loop is CAWTGGSYNSPLHF. The CDR3 DNA reads TGTGCCTGGACGGGAGGGTCCTATAATTCACCCCTCCACTTT. The full variable domain, completed using reference TRBV30 and TRBJ1-6, is SQTIHQWPATLVQPVGSPLSLECTVEGTSNPNLYWYRQAAGRGLQLLFYSVGIGQISSEVPQNLSASRPQDRQFILSSKKLLLSDSGFYLCAWTGGSYNSPLHFGNGTRLTVT.